This T cell receptor beta chain was sequenced in a study of CD8 T cells in ankylosing spondylitis. The study, taken as a whole, reports: Roughly 8 highly homologous variants made up a TCR beta motif, and this motif appeared characteristic of ankylosing spondylitis blood. The authors reported significant enrichment of disease-linked clones in matched ankylosing spondylitis synovial fluid.

The CDR3 runs 12 residues. V shed 5 bases, J shed 7 bases, and the junction held 5 bases outside the gene matches. CDR1 DFQATT and CDR2 SNEGSKA come from the germline V gene (reference sequence). TCRdb itself ran the 5' RACE reads through MiXCR, one entry per CDR3 protein. The sample lists more than 400,000 distinct CDR3 sequences; approximately 5.3% were seen once. This clonotype showed up many times. Its antigen is undetermined. The TCR was taken from a male donor with ankylosing spondylitis. The material sequenced was blood, either unsorted or a sorted T cell fraction (not recorded which). The chain combines TRBV20-1 with TRBJ2-5; 9 nucleotides match TRBD1. The CDR3, as DNA: TGCAGTGCTGGGACAGGGTTTGGGACCCAGTACTTC. This sequence encodes CSAGTGFGTQYF.